The next 17 T cell receptor beta chains were all read from a single sample in a study of beta chain features in type 1 diabetes. Reverse transcription of all isolated RNA meant that expressed TCRB transcripts were sequenced. The method was immunoSEQ multiplex PCR; TCRdb's version includes in-frame clones alone and lacks a portion of them. The sample has approximately 470,000 clones; roughly 31% are singletons. The specimen sequenced was naive CD4+ T cells from blood. These receptors came from a man aged 18 to 30 in good health.

V usage is TRBV2 and J usage is TRBJ1-1; D remains ambiguous. V was shortened by 4 bases and J by 2 bases, with 8 bases between the two germline ends. This CDR3 is built from 13 residues. The V gene's germline CDR1 is SNHLY and CDR2 FYNNEI. CDR3 sequence (DNA): TGTGCCAGCAGTGGGCACCCAAACACTGAAGCTTTCTTT. Translating it yields CASSGHPNTEAFF.

This clone occurred a few times. The chain joins TRBV9 to TRBJ2-6; D is unclear. The CDR3 totals 14 residues. The germline V and J ends were trimmed by 9 bases and 0 bases, with 10 bases remaining between them. CDR1 is SGDLS, CDR2 YYNGEE, per germline. The CDR3 DNA is TGTGCCACCTCCCCAGCCTCTGGGGCCAACGTCCTGACTTTC. It codes for CATSPASGANVLTF.

V is TRBV15 and J is TRBJ2-7, with 8 bases identical to TRBD1. The CDR3 is 16 amino acids. CDR1 and CDR2 from the germline V gene are LNHNV and YYDKDF (reference sequence). V shed 0 bases, J shed 1 base, and the junction held 5 bases outside the gene matches. The CDR3 sequence: CATSRDPGQASYEQYF. CDR3 coding DNA: TGTGCCACCAGCAGAGATCCGGGACAGGCGTCCTACGAGCAGTACTTC.

This clone was detected a few times. The chain combines TRBV4-1 with TRBJ2-2; unclear D gene. The CDR3 spans 14 residues. In germline, CDR1 is MGHRA, CDR2 YSYEKL. With 0 bases removed from V and 5 bases from J, the gap between germline ends came to 7 bases. CDR3 sequence reads: CASSQDQTTGELFF. As DNA, the CDR3 is TGCGCCAGCAGCCAAGATCAAACGACCGGGGAGCTGTTTTTT.

This clone was seen more than once but under ten times. J is TRBJ2-2 and V is TRBV13; the D gene could be TRBD1 or TRBD2 (5 bases each). The germline V and J ends were trimmed by 2 bases and 2 bases, with 18 bases remaining between them. This CDR3 region has 18 residues. Germline V CDR1 and CDR2: PRHDT, FYEKMQ (reference sequence). DNA for the CDR3: TGTGCCAGCAGCTTAATACGCCGGGACCCAGCAAACACCGGGGAGCTGTTTTTT. Translating it yields CASSLIRRDPANTGELFF. The full variable domain, with the rest looked up from reference TRBV13 and TRBJ2-2, is AAGVIQSPRHLIKEKRETATLKCYPIPRHDTVYWYQQGPGQDPQFLISFYEKMQSDKGSIPDRFSAQQFSDYHSELNMSSLELGDSALYFCASSLIRRDPANTGELFFGEGSRLTVL.

This clone was seen only a few times. The chain carries TRBV7-9 and TRBJ1-1; D not resolved. Trimming pared 3 bases from V and 1 base from J, leaving 9 bases between. The V gene's germline CDR1 is SEHNR and CDR2 FQNEAQ (reference sequence). The CDR3 runs 14 residues. CDR3 in DNA: TGTGCCAGCAGCTTTTACGACGGGAACACTGAAGCTTTCTTT. Amino acid sequence: CASSFYDGNTEAFF.

The CDR3 loop is CASSPAGQGGYGYTF. The DNA of the CDR3 is TGTGCCAGCAGCCCCGCCGGACAGGGGGGGTATGGCTACACCTTC. The chain employs TRBV7-9 and TRBJ1-2; 10 positions agree with TRBD1. CDR3 length: 15 amino acids. Looked up from germline, CDR1 is SEHNR and CDR2 is FQNEAQ (reference sequence). V lost 5 bases to trimming and J lost 5 bases; unmatched junction nucleotides: 8.

The chain carries TRBV7-3 and TRBJ2-3, with D unclear. This CDR3 spans 12 amino acids. The germline V gene encodes CDR1 SGHTA and CDR2 FQGTGA. The V end was cut by 3 bases, the J end by 5 bases, with 6 bases between. CDR3 sequence reads: CASSLGRDTQYF. The CDR3 DNA follows: TGTGCCAGCAGCTTGGGTCGAGATACGCAGTATTTT.

The chain has TRBV6-5 and TRBJ2-4; D is tentatively TRBD1 or TRBD2 (5 bases each). The CDR3 spans 14 residues. V dropped 5 bases and J dropped 9 bases, with 17 bases sitting between them. Germline CDR1 and CDR2: MNHEY and SVGAGI. CDR3 protein: CASSGGRDVVIQYF. As DNA, the CDR3 is TGTGCCAGCAGTGGTGGCCGGGACGTGGTCATTCAGTACTTC.

CDR3 residues: CAWSAGPWEYF. The CDR3 nucleotides read TGTGCCTGGAGTGCCGGACCCTGGGAGTACTTC. The rearrangement joins TRBV30 to TRBJ2-7; the D is unclear. The CDR3 runs 11 residues. Per the germline V gene, CDR1 is GTSNPN and CDR2 is SVGIG (reference sequence). V lost 1 base, J lost 11 bases, and 12 bases lay in between.

The J gene is TRBJ2-7, the V gene TRBV10-3; 10 positions match TRBD1. The germline gives CDR1 ENHRY, CDR2 SYGVKD. The trim removed 6 bases at V and 1 base at J, leaving 3 bases unmatched. The CDR3 runs to 14 residues. As DNA, the CDR3 is TGTGCCATCAGCCGGGACAGGGGATCCTACGAGCAGTACTTC. It codes for CAISRDRGSYEQYF.

This clone was detected only a few times. This chain links TRBV5-4 with TRBJ2-5; D uncertain. The CDR3 is 12 amino acids. CDR1 and CDR2 from the germline V gene are SGHNT and YYREEE (reference sequence). V lost 2 bases to trimming and J lost 3 bases, with 5 bases between them. The CDR3 DNA reads TGTGCCAGCAGCTTCGTGGAAGAGACCCAGTACTTC. Its translation: CASSFVEETQYF.

In this sample, this clone turned up a few times. The chain links TRBV2 to TRBJ1-5, with 9 positions matching TRBD1. V dropped 7 bases and J dropped 4; count of bases not matched to a gene: 2. This CDR3 spans 13 amino acids. Germline values: CDR1 SNHLY, CDR2 FYNNEI. The CDR3 spells CASKGTGNQPQHF. CDR3 coding DNA: TGTGCCAGCAAAGGGACAGGGAATCAGCCCCAGCATTTT. The complete variable domain, with remaining parts taken from reference TRBV2 and TRBJ1-5, reads EPEVTQTPSHQVTQMGQEVILRCVPISNHLYFYWYRQILGQKVEFLVSFYNNEISEKSEIFDDQFSVERPDGSNFTLKIRSTKLEDSAMYFCASKGTGNQPQHFGDGTRLSIL.

CDR3 region: CASSQDNRQGYEQYF. As DNA, the CDR3 is TGCGCCAGCAGCCAAGATAATAGACAAGGGTACGAGCAGTACTTC. The rearrangement joins TRBV4-3 to TRBJ2-7; D gene ambiguous. Trimming took 0 bases from V and 4 from J, leaving 13 bases between them. Germline loops: CDR1 LGHNA, CDR2 YSLEER. This CDR3 spans 15 amino acids.

This clone was detected a few times. V and J are TRBV14 and TRBJ2-1; possibly TRBD1 for D (5 bases). Trimming stripped 4 bases from V and 2 bases from J, with 9 bases between. The germline gives CDR1 SGHDN, CDR2 FVKESK. This CDR3 has 14 amino acids. This CDR3 reads CASSPGPTYNEQFF. The CDR3 DNA sequence: TGTGCCAGCAGCCCAGGGCCTACCTACAATGAGCAGTTCTTC.

The J gene is TRBJ2-3, the V gene TRBV5-1, with D tentatively TRBD1 (5 bases). V lost 7 bases to trimming and J lost 4 bases, with 19 bases between them. The CDR3 totals 15 residues. CDR1 SGHRS and CDR2 YFSETQ come from the germline V gene. The CDR3 nucleotides read TGCGCCAGCGGCCAACAGGACCCAAGGGCAGATACGCAGTATTTT. It yields the protein CASGQQDPRADTQYF.

As for this clone: This sample also contains other DNA sequences that code for the same CDR3. J is TRBJ2-7 and V is TRBV7-9; no clear D. V lost 1 base and J 0 bases, leaving 10 bases between the germline ends. Germline V lookup: CDR1 SEHNR, CDR2 FQNEAQ (reference sequence). The CDR3 length is 15 residues. The CDR3 sequence: CASSLVWGSSYEQYF. The CDR3 bases are TGTGCCAGCAGCTTAGTCTGGGGAAGCTCCTACGAGCAGTACTTC. The full variable domain, completed using reference TRBV7-9 and TRBJ2-7, is DTGVSQNPRHKITKRGQNVTFRCDPISEHNRLYWYRQTLGQGPEFLTYFQNEAQLEKSRLLSDRFSAERPKGSFSTLEIQRTEQGDSAMYLCASSLVWGSSYEQYFGPGTRLTVT.